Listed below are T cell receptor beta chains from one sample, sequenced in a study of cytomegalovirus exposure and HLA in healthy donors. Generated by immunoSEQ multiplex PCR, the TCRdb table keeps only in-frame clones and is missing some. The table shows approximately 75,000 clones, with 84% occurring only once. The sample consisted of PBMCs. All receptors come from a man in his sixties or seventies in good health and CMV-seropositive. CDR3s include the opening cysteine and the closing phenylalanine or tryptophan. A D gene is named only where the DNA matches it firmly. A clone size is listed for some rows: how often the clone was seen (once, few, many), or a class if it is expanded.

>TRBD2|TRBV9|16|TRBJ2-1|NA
CASSPGGSREYNEQFF
TGTGCCAGCAGCCCGGGGGGGAGCCGAGAGTACAATGAGCAGTTCTTC
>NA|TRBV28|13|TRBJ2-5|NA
CASSLRTLETQYF
TGTGCCAGCAGTTTAAGGACATTGGAGACCCAGTACTTC
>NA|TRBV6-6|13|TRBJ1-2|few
CASSDDGIYGYTF
TGTGCCAGCAGTGATGACGGGATCTATGGCTACACCTTC
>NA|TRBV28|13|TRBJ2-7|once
CASSQTPTYEQYF
TGTGCCAGCAGTCAGACACCTACCTACGAGCAGTACTTC
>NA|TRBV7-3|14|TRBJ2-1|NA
CASSPYGGKDEQFF
TGTGCCAGCAGCCCCTACGGGGGTAAGGATGAGCAGTTCTTC
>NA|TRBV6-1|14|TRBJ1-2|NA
CASSAMTPNYGYTF
TGTGCCAGCAGCGCTATGACACCTAACTATGGCTACACCTTC
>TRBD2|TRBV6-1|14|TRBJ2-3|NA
CAIGSAGAADTQYF
TGTGCCATTGGGTCAGCGGGGGCGGCAGATACGCAGTATTTT
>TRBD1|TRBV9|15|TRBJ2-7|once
CASSVGGTGSYEQYF
TGTGCCAGCAGCGTAGGTGGGACAGGGTCCTACGAGCAGTACTTC
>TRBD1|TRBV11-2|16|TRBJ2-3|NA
CASSLGDRGRADTQYF
TGTGCCAGCAGCTTAGGGGACAGGGGGCGCGCAGATACGCAGTATTTT
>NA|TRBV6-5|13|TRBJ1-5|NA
CASSSSDSQPQHF
TGTGCCAGCAGTTCCTCGGACAGTCAGCCCCAGCATTTT
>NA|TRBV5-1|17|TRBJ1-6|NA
CASSLGGSGGARSPLHF
TGCGCCAGCAGCTTGGGGGGTTCGGGGGGCGCGCGATCACCCCTCCACTTT
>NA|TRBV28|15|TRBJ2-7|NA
CASGVGGSGSYEQYF
TGTGCCAGCGGCGTAGGAGGGAGCGGGTCGTACGAGCAGTACTTC
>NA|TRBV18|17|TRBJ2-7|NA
CASSPPGAAGRMTAQYF
TGTGCCAGCTCACCCCCGGGCGCGGCGGGAAGGATGACGGCGCAGTACTTC
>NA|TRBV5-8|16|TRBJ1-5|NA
CASSLAGGYSNQPQHF
TGTGCCAGCAGCTTGGCAGGAGGGTATAGCAATCAGCCCCAGCATTTT
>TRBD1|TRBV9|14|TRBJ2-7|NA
CASSVGQGTYEQYF
TGTGCCAGCAGCGTAGGACAGGGGACCTACGAGCAGTACTTC
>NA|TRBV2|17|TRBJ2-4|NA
CASSGSPGQVAKNIQYF
TGTGCCAGCAGCGGATCTCCGGGACAAGTAGCCAAAAACATTCAGTACTTC